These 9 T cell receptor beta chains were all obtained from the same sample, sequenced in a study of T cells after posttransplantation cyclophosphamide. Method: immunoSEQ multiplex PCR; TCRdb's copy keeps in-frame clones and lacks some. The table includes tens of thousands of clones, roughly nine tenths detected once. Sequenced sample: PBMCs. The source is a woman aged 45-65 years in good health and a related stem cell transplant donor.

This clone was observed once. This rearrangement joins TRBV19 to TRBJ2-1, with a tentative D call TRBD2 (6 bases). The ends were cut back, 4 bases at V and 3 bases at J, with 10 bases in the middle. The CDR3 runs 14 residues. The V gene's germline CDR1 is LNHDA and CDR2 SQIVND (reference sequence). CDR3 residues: CASSTDYRYNEQFF. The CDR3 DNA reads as TGTGCCAGTAGTACGGACTATCGCTACAATGAGCAGTTCTTC. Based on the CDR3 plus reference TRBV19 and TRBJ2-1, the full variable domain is DGGITQSPKYLFRKEGQNVTLSCEQNLNHDAMYWYRQDPGQGLRLIYYSQIVNDFQKGDIAEGYSVSREKKESFPLTVTSAQKNPTAFYLCASSTDYRYNEQFFGPGTRLTVL.

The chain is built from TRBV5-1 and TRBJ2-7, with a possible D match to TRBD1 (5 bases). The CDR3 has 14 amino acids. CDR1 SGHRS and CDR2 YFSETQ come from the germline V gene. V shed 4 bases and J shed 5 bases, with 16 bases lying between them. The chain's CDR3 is CASSLTLSTDEQYF. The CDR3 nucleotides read TGCGCCAGCAGCCTTACCCTTTCGACAGACGAGCAGTACTTC.

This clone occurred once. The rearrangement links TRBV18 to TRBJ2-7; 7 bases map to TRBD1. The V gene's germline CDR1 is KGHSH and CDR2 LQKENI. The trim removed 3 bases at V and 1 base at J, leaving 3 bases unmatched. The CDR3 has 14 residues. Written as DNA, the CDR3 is TGTGCCAGCTCACCCCGGGACAGATCCTACGAGCAGTACTTC. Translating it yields CASSPRDRSYEQYF.

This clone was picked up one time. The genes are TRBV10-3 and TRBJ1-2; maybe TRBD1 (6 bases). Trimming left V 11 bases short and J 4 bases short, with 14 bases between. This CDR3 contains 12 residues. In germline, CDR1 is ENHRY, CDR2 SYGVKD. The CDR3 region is CAVQGEGYGYTF. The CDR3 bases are TGTGCCGTACAGGGTGAAGGCTATGGCTACACCTTC.

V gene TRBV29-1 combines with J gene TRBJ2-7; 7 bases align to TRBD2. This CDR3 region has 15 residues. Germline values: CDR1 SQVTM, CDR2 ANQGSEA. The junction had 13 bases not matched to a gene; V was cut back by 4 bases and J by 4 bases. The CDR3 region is CSVGVWWEGRYEQYF. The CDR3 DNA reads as TGCAGCGTTGGCGTTTGGTGGGAGGGCCGATACGAGCAGTACTTC.

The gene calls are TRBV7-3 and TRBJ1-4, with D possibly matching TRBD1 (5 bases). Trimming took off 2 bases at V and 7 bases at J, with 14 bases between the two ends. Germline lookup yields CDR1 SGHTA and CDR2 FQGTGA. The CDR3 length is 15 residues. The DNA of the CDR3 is TGTGCCAGCAGCTTAGGGACTAAGGGCTTTGAAAAACTGTTTTTT. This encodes CASSLGTKGFEKLFF. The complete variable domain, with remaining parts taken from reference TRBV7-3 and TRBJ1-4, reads GAGVSQTPSNKVTEKGKYVELRCDPISGHTALYWYRQSLGQGPEFLIYFQGTGAADDSGLPNDRFFAVRPEGSVSTLKIQRTERGDSAVYLCASSLGTKGFEKLFFGSGTQLSVL.

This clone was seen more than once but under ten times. The CDR3 loop is CAISADRGEETQYF. CDR3 in DNA: TGTGCCATCAGTGCGGACAGGGGGGAAGAGACCCAGTACTTC. The chain couples TRBV10-3 to TRBJ2-5; 10 bases are shared with TRBD1. This CDR3 region has 14 residues. Germline lookup yields CDR1 ENHRY and CDR2 SYGVKD. V was clipped by 4 bases and J by 3 bases; unmatched bases: 2.

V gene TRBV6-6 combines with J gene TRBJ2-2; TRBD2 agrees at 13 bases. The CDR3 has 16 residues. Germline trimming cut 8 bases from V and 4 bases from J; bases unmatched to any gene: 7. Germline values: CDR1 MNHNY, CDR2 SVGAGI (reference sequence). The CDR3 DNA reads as TGTGCCAGCGATGGGGGACTAGCGGGAAGCACCGGGGAGCTGTTTTTT. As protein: CASDGGLAGSTGELFF.

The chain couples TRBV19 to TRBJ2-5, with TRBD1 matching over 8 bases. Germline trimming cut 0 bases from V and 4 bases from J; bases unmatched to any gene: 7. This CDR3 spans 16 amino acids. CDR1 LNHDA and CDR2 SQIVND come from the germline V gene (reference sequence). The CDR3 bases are TGTGCCAGTAGTATAGATCCCGGGACAGGTTCAGAGACCCAGTACTTC. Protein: CASSIDPGTGSETQYF.